The T cell receptor beta chain described here comes from a study of T cell responses to AZD1222 COVID-19 vaccine. Study-level points and caveats: Females outnumbered males among donors, who were mostly white British; clonal diversity was possibly underestimated. Researchers took repertoire samples only after the peak T cell response had come.

With 3 bases removed from V and 3 bases from J, the gap between germline ends came to 8 bases. The CDR3 sequence is 13 residues long. Germline V gives CDR1 KGHSH, CDR2 LQKENI. TCRdb's table, derived via immunoSEQ multiplex PCR, lists solely in-frame clones and lacks some. The sample has around 170,000 clones, about nine tenths seen once; the top ten hold about 2.1%. This clone was seen a handful of times. Its antigen is currently unknown. This clonotype was obtained from an adult who received the AZD1222 COVID-19 vaccine. The J gene is TRBJ1-2, the V gene TRBV18; D is perhaps TRBD1 (5 bases). This specimen consisted of peripheral blood, obtained 28 days after the second AZD1222 dose. This CDR3 reads CASSPQGHYGYTF. In DNA form, the CDR3 reads TGTGCCAGCTCACCCCAGGGACACTATGGCTACACCTTC.